A single sample gave rise to the 8 T cell receptor beta chains below, sequenced in a study of shared clonotypes between healthy human individuals. The assay was immunoSEQ multiplex PCR, and TCRdb's table has in-frame clones only and misses some. In the table there are roughly 1,800,000 clones, roughly 94% of which are singletons. Positive CCR7 selection of CD45RO-negative cells yielded the naive CD8 cells, and terminally differentiated effector memory CD45RA+ cells were excluded. Sequencing was performed on naive CD8+ T cells sorted from blood. The receptors originated from a young man in good health.

About this clone: In the same sample, other DNA sequences code for this CDR3. V is TRBV11-2 and J is TRBJ1-5, with D unresolved. This CDR3 has 13 amino acids. Germline-derived CDR1 and CDR2 are SGHAT and FQNNGV. The V and J ends lost 1 base and 6 bases respectively, with 7 bases between them. CDR3 sequence reads: CASSLGVGQPQHF. The DNA for the CDR3 is TGTGCCAGCAGCTTAGGGGTGGGTCAGCCCCAGCATTTT.

The chain uses TRBV7-9 and TRBJ2-7, with unresolved D. The germline CDR1 and CDR2 sequences are SEHNR and FQNEAQ (reference sequence). The CDR3 totals 13 residues. Trimming took 5 bases from V and 0 from J, leaving 8 bases between them. CDR3 DNA: TGTGCCAGCAGCACCACCGACTCCTACGAGCAGTACTTC. It codes for CASSTTDSYEQYF.

The rearrangement uses TRBV18 and TRBJ2-5, with 10 bases lining up with TRBD2. Unmatched junction bases numbered 8, after V lost 5 bases and J lost 5 bases. The germline gives CDR1 KGHSH, CDR2 LQKENI. This CDR3 has 15 amino acids. The CDR3 region is CASSTLAGARETQYF. CDR3 nucleotides: TGTGCCAGCTCAACTCTAGCGGGAGCAAGGGAGACCCAGTACTTC.

The chain is built from TRBV5-4 and TRBJ1-6; a weak D match, TRBD1 (5 bases). Per germline, CDR1 SGHNT and CDR2 YYREEE (reference sequence). V was pared by 2 bases and J by 10 bases, with 19 bases between. There are 16 residues in the CDR3. For the CDR3, the DNA is TGTGCCAGCAGCTTACAGACTGGGGGATTCGGCTCACCCCTCCACTTT. Translated, it gives CASSLQTGGFGSPLHF.

The chain couples TRBV9 to TRBJ2-1, with 10 bases aligning to TRBD2. The CDR3 has 17 residues. Trimming at V came to 0 bases and at J to 5 bases, leaving 8 bases not matched to a gene. CDR1 is SGDLS and CDR2 is YYNGEE in the germline V gene. The CDR3 here is CASSVDGLAGENNEQFF. CDR3 sequence (DNA): TGTGCCAGCAGCGTAGATGGGCTAGCGGGGGAAAACAATGAGCAGTTCTTC.

CDR3 sequence: CASSISGASPYEQYF. CDR3 nucleotide sequence: TGTGCCAGCAGTATAAGTGGGGCCAGTCCCTACGAGCAGTACTTC. J is TRBJ2-7 and V is TRBV6-1; tentative D call: TRBD1 (5 bases). CDR3 length equals 15 residues. Per germline, CDR1 MNHNS and CDR2 SASEGT. Trimming took 5 bases from V and 2 from J, leaving 16 bases between them.

The V and J genes are TRBV7-3 and TRBJ2-5; 8 bases are shared with TRBD1. The germline CDR1 and CDR2 sequences are SGHTA and FQGTGA. Trimming cost V 5 bases and J 4 bases; bases outside gene matches: 6. The CDR3 consists of 14 residues. The DNA for the CDR3 is TGTGCCAGCAGCCCCCACCAGGGGGCAGAGACCCAGTACTTC. Translated: CASSPHQGAETQYF.

DNA of the CDR3: TGTGCCAGTAGTATGACAGGGGGCGAAACTGAAGCTTTCTTT. It encodes CASSMTGGETEAFF. The chain links TRBV19 to TRBJ1-1; 10 bases agree with TRBD1. The CDR3 loop spans 14 amino acids. J was trimmed by 5 bases and V by 3 bases; bases with no gene match: 3. Per germline, CDR1 LNHDA and CDR2 SQIVND (reference sequence).